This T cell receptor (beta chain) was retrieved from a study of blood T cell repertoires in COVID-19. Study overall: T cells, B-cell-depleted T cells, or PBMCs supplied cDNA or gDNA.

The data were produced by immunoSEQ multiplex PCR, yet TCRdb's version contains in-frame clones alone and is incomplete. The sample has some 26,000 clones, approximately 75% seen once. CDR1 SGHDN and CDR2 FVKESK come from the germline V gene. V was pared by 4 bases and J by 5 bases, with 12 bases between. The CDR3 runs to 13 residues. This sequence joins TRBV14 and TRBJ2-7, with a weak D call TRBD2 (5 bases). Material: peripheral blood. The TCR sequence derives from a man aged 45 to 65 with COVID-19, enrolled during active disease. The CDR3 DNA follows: TGTGCCAGCAGCCGTCCAGCTAGCAACGAGCAGTACTTC. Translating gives CASSRPASNEQYF.